The clone carrying this T cell receptor (beta chain) appeared once. The protocol was immunoSEQ multiplex PCR, while the TCRdb copy is restricted to in-frame clones and leaves out a portion. The table lists some 49,000 clones, around 96% of them singletons, with more than 1.3% in the top ten. Time point here: new active TB diagnosis, blood taken before or within 7 days of starting treatment. On average approximately 100,000 T cells per donor were immunosequenced. The record originates from a study of T cells in tuberculosis. Germline CDR1 SNHLY, CDR2 FYNNEI. After removal of 1 base from V and 0 bases from J, the junction contained 14 bases not matched to a gene. There are 20 residues in the CDR3.

The source was PBMCs, collected at tuberculosis diagnosis. The origin of this receptor is an adult with tuberculosis. The V gene is TRBV2, the J gene TRBJ2-1; TRBD2 matches 8 bases. The CDR3 sequence: CASSEGWSPQAGASYNEQFF. DNA for the CDR3: TGTGCCAGCAGTGAAGGTTGGTCCCCCCAAGCGGGAGCCTCCTACAATGAGCAGTTCTTC.